The rows below give T cell receptor beta chains drawn from one sample of a study of blood T cell repertoires in COVID-19. Measured with immunoSEQ multiplex PCR; TCRdb has only the in-frame clones, and not every one. The top ten hold 3% to 3.5% of the sample, which has roughly 500,000 clones, over 75% seen once. Specimen: peripheral blood. These receptors originate from a human donor in a cohort sampled during active COVID-19. Both conserved end residues are part of each CDR3. D genes are given only for firm matches. A row's size may be missing; if present it is once, few, many or a size class.

CDR3aa	CDR3nt	j_gene	abundance	len	d_gene	v_gene
CASSYSGDKANYGYTF	TGTGCCAGCAGTTACTCAGGGGACAAAGCTAACTATGGCTACACCTTC	TRBJ1-2	NA	16	NA	TRBV6-2/TRBV6-3
CASADGVGQETQYF	TGCGCCAGCGCGGACGGGGTAGGTCAAGAGACCCAGTACTTC	TRBJ2-5	few	14	NA	TRBV23-1
CSASSLAGVYEQYF	TGCAGTGCTAGTTCACTAGCGGGAGTTTACGAGCAGTACTTC	TRBJ2-7	once	14	TRBD2	TRBV20-1
CASSVTGDGETQYF	TGTGCCAGTAGTGTTACAGGGGACGGGGAGACCCAGTACTTC	TRBJ2-5	once	14	TRBD1	TRBV19
CASSPMGVYGYTF	TGTGCCAGCAGCCCCATGGGCGTCTATGGCTACACCTTC	TRBJ1-2	NA	13	NA	TRBV12-3/TRBV12-4
CASSEGWGMSYGYTF	TGTGCCAGCAGTGAAGGATGGGGCATGAGCTATGGCTACACCTTC	TRBJ1-2	NA	15	NA	TRBV25-1
CASSLSLAGSQETQYF	TGTGCCAGCAGCTTATCACTAGCGGGGTCCCAAGAGACCCAGTACTTC	TRBJ2-5	NA	16	TRBD2	TRBV7-8
CASSFFGVNTEAFF	TGTGCCAGCAGTTTTTTCGGGGTGAACACTGAAGCTTTCTTT	TRBJ1-1	NA	14	NA	TRBV27
CASSLGVLTYEQYF	TGTGCCAGCAGCCTCGGGGTCCTTACCTACGAGCAGTACTTC	TRBJ2-7	NA	14	NA	TRBV3-1/TRBV3-2
CAWSVGQGAYGYTF	TGTGCCTGGAGTGTAGGACAGGGGGCTTATGGCTACACCTTC	TRBJ1-2	once	14	TRBD1	TRBV30
CASSHGAGAQFF	TGTGCCAGCAGCCACGGGGCGGGAGCTCAATTCTTC	TRBJ2-1	NA	12	TRBD2	TRBV9
CASRFLLLATEAFF	TGTGCCAGCAGATTTTTACTATTAGCGACTGAAGCTTTCTTT	TRBJ1-1	NA	14	NA	TRBV7-9
CASSVAGTGSNEQFF	TGTGCCAGCAGCGTAGCAGGGACAGGGTCAAATGAGCAGTTCTTC	TRBJ2-1	NA	15	TRBD1	TRBV9
CASSLKGSVAYEQYF	TGTGCCAGCAGTTTAAAGGGTAGCGTGGCCTACGAGCAGTACTTC	TRBJ2-7	NA	15	NA	TRBV27
CATSDSAGRRSYNEQFF	TGTGCCACCAGTGATTCGGCAGGCCGTCGCTCCTACAATGAGCAGTTCTTC	TRBJ2-1	NA	17	NA	TRBV24-1
CSVERNSYNEQFF	TGCAGCGTTGAGAGGAATTCCTACAATGAGCAGTTCTTC	TRBJ2-1	NA	13	NA	TRBV29-1
CASSLDGGYNEKLFF	TGCGCCAGCAGCTTGGACGGAGGTTATAATGAAAAACTGTTTTTT	TRBJ1-4	NA	15	NA	TRBV5-1
CASSPTTSLKGNEQFF	TGCGCCAGCAGCCCAACCACTAGCTTAAAGGGCAATGAGCAGTTCTTC	TRBJ2-1	NA	16	NA	TRBV5-1
CASRNDRVIDEQYF	TGTGCCAGCAGAAATGACAGGGTCATTGACGAGCAGTACTTC	TRBJ2-7	once	14	TRBD1	TRBV6-6
CASSIVSGSLTGELFF	TGTGCCAGTAGTATAGTTAGCGGGAGTCTCACCGGGGAGCTGTTTTTT	TRBJ2-2	NA	16	TRBD2	TRBV19
CASSAGGYEQYF	TGCGCCAGCAGCGCCGGAGGCTACGAGCAGTACTTC	TRBJ2-7	NA	12	NA	TRBV5-1
CASSSPGTPYNEQFF	TGTGCCAGCAGCTCCCCCGGGACTCCCTACAATGAGCAGTTCTTC	TRBJ2-1	NA	15	NA	TRBV9
CASSLIWVSGSSETQYF	TGTGCCAGCAGCTTAATATGGGTTAGCGGGAGTTCAGAGACCCAGTACTTC	TRBJ2-5	NA	17	TRBD2	TRBV7-3
CASSDRVGYTF	TGTGCCAGCAGTGACAGGGTTGGCTACACCTTC	TRBJ1-2	NA	11	TRBD1	TRBV28
CASSGADRGTEAFF	TGCGCCAGCAGTGGGGCGGACAGAGGCACTGAAGCTTTCTTT	TRBJ1-1	once	14	NA	TRBV10-2
CASRGAGGTGELFF	TGTGCCAGCAGAGGGGCAGGTGGGACCGGGGAGCTGTTTTTT	TRBJ2-2	NA	14	NA	TRBV6-5
CASSPPGGVNTEAFF	TGTGCCAGCAGTCCACCCGGAGGGGTGAACACTGAAGCTTTCTTT	TRBJ1-1	NA	15	NA	TRBV28
CASRPPSTGAPRAFF	TGTGCCAGCAGGCCTCCTTCGACAGGGGCGCCAAGGGCTTTCTTT	TRBJ1-1	NA	15	TRBD1	TRBV6-5
CASSSIGGTEAFF	TGTGCCAGCAGTTCAATCGGGGGCACTGAAGCTTTCTTT	TRBJ1-1	once	13	NA	TRBV6-1
CASSSGHLISGNTIYF	TGTGCCAGCAGCTCCGGACACCTCATCTCTGGAAACACCATATATTTT	TRBJ1-3	NA	16	NA	TRBV5-6
CASSREIANYGYTF	TGTGCCAGCAGTCGGGAGATAGCTAACTATGGCTACACCTTC	TRBJ1-2	once	14	NA	TRBV7-8
CASSTPGQGKGEQYF	TGTGCCAGCAGTACTCCGGGACAGGGGAAGGGCGAGCAGTACTTC	TRBJ2-7	NA	15	TRBD1	TRBV6-2/TRBV6-3
CASSWGKETQYF	TGTGCCAGCAGTTGGGGCAAAGAGACCCAGTACTTC	TRBJ2-5	NA	12	NA	TRBV12-3/TRBV12-4
CASSFDAGGTDTQYF	TGTGCCAGCAGCTTCGATGCGGGAGGCACAGATACGCAGTATTTT	TRBJ2-3	NA	15	TRBD2	TRBV5-6
CASRGDGMNTEAFF	TGTGCCAGCAGGGGAGACGGAATGAACACTGAAGCTTTCTTT	TRBJ1-1	NA	14	NA	TRBV7-8
CASSFGTGGPGELFF	TGTGCCAGCAGCTTCGGGACAGGGGGCCCCGGGGAGCTGTTTTTT	TRBJ2-2	NA	15	TRBD1	TRBV7-3